This T cell receptor (beta chain) was documented in a study of cytomegalovirus exposure and HLA in healthy donors. Primers for the PCR totalled 60 Vbeta and 13 Jbeta. Profiled with immunoSEQ multiplex PCR; TCRdb holds only in-frame clones, not every one. The data contain some 180,000 clones, 82% of them singletons. Overall study findings and caveats: Presence/absence analyses rested on an assumption that sequencing depth was roughly uniform across donors.

Per germline, CDR1 LGHNA and CDR2 YSLEER. V dropped 2 bases and J dropped 0 bases, with 8 bases sitting between them. This CDR3 spans 14 amino acids. With respect to this clone: Its specificity is unknown.

This rearrangement joins TRBV4-3 to TRBJ2-7; D possibly corresponds to TRBD1 (5 bases). Sample: PBMCs. The sequence came from a man aged 35 to 55 in good health and CMV-seronegative. CDR3 protein: CASSQSDSSYEQYF. CDR3 nucleotides: TGCGCCAGCAGCCAATCTGACAGCTCCTACGAGCAGTACTTC.